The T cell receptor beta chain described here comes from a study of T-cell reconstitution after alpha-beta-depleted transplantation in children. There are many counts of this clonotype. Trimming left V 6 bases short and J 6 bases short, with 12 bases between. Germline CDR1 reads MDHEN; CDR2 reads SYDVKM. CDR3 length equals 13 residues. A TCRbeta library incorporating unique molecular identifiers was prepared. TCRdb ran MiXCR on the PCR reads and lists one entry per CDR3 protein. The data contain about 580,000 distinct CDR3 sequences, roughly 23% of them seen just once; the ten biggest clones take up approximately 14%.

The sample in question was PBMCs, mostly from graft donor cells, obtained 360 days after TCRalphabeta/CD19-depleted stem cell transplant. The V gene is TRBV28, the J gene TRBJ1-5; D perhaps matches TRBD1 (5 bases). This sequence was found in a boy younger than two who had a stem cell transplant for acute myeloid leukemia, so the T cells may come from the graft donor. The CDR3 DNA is TGTGCCAGCAGCGGGACGTTCGTTCAGCCCCAGCATTTT. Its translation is CASSGTFVQPQHF.